This passage covers 26 T cell receptor beta chains from one sample sequenced in a study of cytomegalovirus exposure and HLA in healthy donors. PCR involved 60 Vbeta and 13 Jbeta primers. The table came from immunoSEQ multiplex PCR; TCRdb's copy has only in-frame clones and leaves some out. The table shows some 110,000 clones, with around 80% occurring only once. The sequenced material came from PBMCs. These receptors were obtained from a man aged 18 to 30 in good health and CMV-seronegative.

CDR3 sequence (DNA): TGCGCCAGCAGCCAAGTGCCTAGCAGCTATGGCTACACCTTC. Amino acid sequence: CASSQVPSSYGYTF. The chain employs TRBV4-3 and TRBJ1-2; D is uncertain. CDR3 length: 14 residues. Germline V gene data show CDR1 as LGHNA and CDR2 as YSLEER. Trimming shortened V by 1 base and J by 4 bases, and 10 bases separated the two germline ends.

On this clone itself: The junction and the germline gene differ at one end; a read error may be behind it. The rearrangement links TRBV4-2 to TRBJ1-4; TRBD1 agrees at 7 bases. CDR1 and CDR2 from the germline V gene are LGHNA and YNFKEQ. CDR3 size: 16 residues. The CDR3 here is CASTQTTGRKNEKLFF. CDR3 bases: TGTGCCAGCACCCAAACGACAGGGCGTAAGAATGAAAAACTGTTTTTT.

This chain joins TRBV6-5 and TRBJ2-1; 7 bases are a match to TRBD1. Germline trimming cut 2 bases from V and 6 bases from J; bases unmatched to any gene: 4. The germline CDR1 and CDR2 sequences are MNHEY and SVGAGI. This CDR3 spans 14 amino acids. The CDR3 here is CASSYGQVANEQFF. In DNA form, the CDR3 reads TGTGCCAGCAGTTACGGACAGGTAGCCAATGAGCAGTTCTTC.

The chain couples TRBV5-1 to TRBJ2-7; 8 bases fit TRBD1. V gave up 5 bases and J gave up 3 bases; unmatched junction bases: 13. In germline, CDR1 is SGHRS, CDR2 YFSETQ. The length of the CDR3 is 16 residues. The DNA of the CDR3 is TGCGCCAGCAGTTTACCAGGGGGCGCAGCCTACTACGAGCAGTACTTC. This translates into CASSLPGGAAYYEQYF.

The V call is TRBV19, the J call TRBJ2-7; perhaps TRBD1 as D (6 bases). Trimming left V 10 bases short and J 5 bases short, with 21 bases between. The CDR3 is 14 amino acids. The V gene's germline CDR1 is LNHDA and CDR2 SQIVND (reference sequence). The CDR3 is CATKAGPGDHEQYF. The CDR3 coding sequence is TGTGCCACCAAGGCGGGTCCAGGGGACCACGAGCAGTACTTC.

The V and J genes are TRBV7-2 and TRBJ2-3; 12 bases align to TRBD2. Losses at the gene ends were 1 base for V and 6 bases for J; bases not matched to a gene: 5. In germline, CDR1 is SGHTA, CDR2 FQGNSA. The CDR3 is 16 residues long. CDR3 coding DNA: TGTGCCAGCAGCTTAGGACTAGCGGGAGATTCCGATACGCAGTATTTT. This gives the protein CASSLGLAGDSDTQYF.

This clone was observed once. This rearrangement joins TRBV11-2 to TRBJ2-7; tentative D call: TRBD2 (5 bases). Trimming left V 2 bases short and J 7 bases short, with 15 bases between. Germline V gives CDR1 SGHAT, CDR2 FQNNGV. This CDR3 spans 14 amino acids. DNA for the CDR3: TGTGCCAGCAGCTTAACGGGGTGGGTTAGGGAGCAGTACTTC. It is translated as CASSLTGWVREQYF.

The chain employs TRBV12-2 and TRBJ2-7; the table names TRBD2, a call not compared with the DNA. TRBV12-2 is tagged as a pseudogene. The CDR3 extends over 17 amino acids. The CDR3 sequence: CASRLGGGGGPSYEQYF. DNA of the CDR3: TGTGCAAGTCGCTTAGGGGGCGGGGGAGGTCCGTCCTACGAGCAGTACTTC.

The rearrangement links TRBV11-2 to TRBJ1-4; 8 nucleotides align to TRBD1. Germline V gene data show CDR1 as SGHAT and CDR2 as FQNNGV. This CDR3 has 14 amino acids. With 3 bases clipped from V and 4 bases from J, the junction kept 1 base outside the gene matches. Here the CDR3 reads CASSFGQGNEKLFF. CDR3 DNA sequence: TGTGCCAGCAGCTTTGGACAGGGTAATGAAAAACTGTTTTTT.

J is TRBJ2-2 and V is TRBV30; TRBD1 might be the D (6 bases). Germline CDR1 reads GTSNPN; CDR2 reads SVGIG (reference sequence). V shed 3 bases and J shed 1 base, with 21 bases lying between them. This CDR3 comprises 18 residues. DNA for the CDR3: TGTGCCTGGAGCCGTAGGGTTTGGGAGACAGGGAACACCGGGGAGCTGTTTTTT. As protein: CAWSRRVWETGNTGELFF. The full variable domain, with the rest looked up from reference TRBV30 and TRBJ2-2, is SQTIHQWPATLVQPVGSPLSLECTVEGTSNPNLYWYRQAAGRGLQLLFYSVGIGQISSEVPQNLSASRPQDRQFILSSKKLLLSDSGFYLCAWSRRVWETGNTGELFFGEGSRLTVL.

This chain links TRBV7-2 with TRBJ2-5, with 10 bases lining up with TRBD1. The CDR3 covers 16 residues. Per the germline V gene, CDR1 is SGHTA and CDR2 is FQGNSA. V gave up 4 bases and J gave up 4 bases; unmatched junction bases: 9. CDR3: CASSWGGQGLLETQYF. The CDR3 DNA reads as TGTGCCAGCAGCTGGGGGGGACAGGGGTTGTTAGAGACCCAGTACTTC.

The J gene is TRBJ1-6, the V gene TRBV25-1, with a tentative D call TRBD1 (6 bases). This CDR3 spans 12 amino acids. V lost 6 bases to trimming and J lost 8 bases, with 8 bases between them. CDR1 and CDR2 (germline): MGHDK, SYGVNS. CDR3 nucleotide sequence: TGTGCCAGCAGACAGGGTGATTCACCCCTCCACTTT. This gives the protein CASRQGDSPLHF.

Written as DNA, the CDR3 is TGTGCCAGCAGTTTCAACGGAGGGACCTACGAGCAGTACTTC. It encodes CASSFNGGTYEQYF. The V call is TRBV28, the J call TRBJ2-7; D may be TRBD2 (6 bases). Trimming pared 3 bases from V and 2 bases from J, leaving 11 bases between. This CDR3 comprises 14 residues. Germline CDR1 reads MDHEN; CDR2 reads SYDVKM.

The chain recombines TRBV7-8 with TRBJ2-7, with 8 bases aligning to TRBD2. The CDR3 contains 14 residues. Germline V lookup: CDR1 SGHVS, CDR2 FQNEAQ. J lost 3 bases, V lost 2 bases, and 3 bases had no gene match. CDR3 DNA sequence: TGTGCCAGCAGCTTACGGGAGGGCCTCTACGAGCAGTACTTC. It specifies CASSLREGLYEQYF.

V is TRBV7-9 and J is TRBJ2-3; the match to TRBD2 covers 8 bases. This CDR3 region has 14 residues. Germline CDR1 SEHNR, CDR2 FQNEAQ (reference sequence). The V segment lost 8 bases and the J segment 2 bases; nucleotides outside the gene matches: 6. The CDR3 here is CASQLAAPTDTQYF. The CDR3 coding sequence is TGTGCCAGCCAACTAGCGGCCCCCACAGATACGCAGTATTTT.

The chain carries TRBV5-1 and TRBJ2-2; possibly TRBD2 for D (6 bases). V was cut by 5 bases and J by 6 bases, with 14 bases left in between. This CDR3 has 14 amino acids. Germline assignment: CDR1 SGHRS and CDR2 YFSETQ. CDR3 bases: TGCGCCAGCAGGGACTACATCGGGGCCGGGGAGCTGTTTTTT. It specifies CASRDYIGAGELFF. Full variable domain (remainder filled in from reference TRBV5-1 and TRBJ2-2): KAGVTQTPRYLIKTRGQQVTLSCSPISGHRSVSWYQQTPGQGLQFLFEYFSETQRNKGNFPGRFSGRQFSNSRSEMNVSTLELGDSALYLCASRDYIGAGELFFGEGSRLTVL.

The DNA for the CDR3 is TGTGCCAGCAACAGGGACAGGGGTGTCGCTGAAGCTTTCTTT. It translates to CASNRDRGVAEAFF. V usage is TRBV5-5 and J usage is TRBJ1-1; 10 bases map to TRBD1. Germline-derived CDR1 and CDR2 are SGHKS and YYEKEE (reference sequence). V shed 6 bases, J shed 6 bases, and the junction held 8 bases outside the gene matches. CDR3 length equals 14 residues. Using reference TRBV5-5 and TRBJ1-1 for the parts outside the CDR3, the full variable domain is DAGVTQSPTHLIKTRGQQVTLRCSPISGHKSVSWYQQVLGQGPQFIFQYYEKEERGRGNFPDRFSARQFPNYSSELNVNALLLGDSALYLCASNRDRGVAEAFFGQGTRLTVV.

This chain uses TRBV27 with TRBJ2-3; 10 positions agree with TRBD2. J was trimmed by 4 bases and V by 4 bases; bases with no gene match: 5. The CDR3 is 15 amino acids. Germline lookup yields CDR1 MNHEY and CDR2 SMNVEV (reference sequence). The CDR3 spells CASSSPSGSPDTQYF. CDR3 nucleotides: TGTGCCAGCAGTTCGCCTAGCGGGAGTCCAGATACGCAGTATTTT.

The chain joins TRBV28 to TRBJ2-2; D unclear. The CDR3 covers 14 residues. Trimming removed 6 bases from V and 4 bases from J, with 12 bases in between. Per germline, CDR1 MDHEN and CDR2 SYDVKM. CDR3 nucleotides: TGTGCCAGCAGGGCAAATCTTCGCACCGGGGAGCTGTTTTTT. It encodes CASRANLRTGELFF.

This rearrangement joins TRBV5-4 to TRBJ2-7; 11 positions match TRBD2. The CDR3 totals 15 residues. CDR1 and CDR2 (germline): SGHNT, YYREEE (reference sequence). V lost 5 bases and J lost 3; bases outside the gene matches: 7. CDR3 residues: CASRSGTSGDYEQYF. In DNA form, the CDR3 reads TGTGCCAGCAGATCCGGGACTAGCGGAGACTACGAGCAGTACTTC.

V is TRBV6-5 and J is TRBJ2-7, with TRBD2 identical over 12 bases. The CDR3 spans 15 residues. V trimming: 4 bases; J trimming: 6 bases; junction bases outside the gene matches: 7. The germline CDR1 and CDR2 sequences are MNHEY and SVGAGI. Written as DNA, the CDR3 is TGTGCCAGCAGTTGGGGACTAGCGGGCCCTGGCGAGCAGTACTTC. Residues: CASSWGLAGPGEQYF.

The rearrangement uses TRBV18 and TRBJ2-5; 10 bases map to TRBD2. V was pared by 3 bases and J by 13 bases, with 8 bases of the junction left unmatched. CDR1 and CDR2 (germline): KGHSH, LQKENI. The length of the CDR3 is 13 residues. Here the CDR3 reads CASSPGTSGAWYF. CDR3 in DNA: TGTGCCAGCTCACCCGGTACTAGCGGGGCCTGGTACTTC. The full variable domain, with the rest looked up from reference TRBV18 and TRBJ2-5, is NAGVMQNPRHLVRRRGQEARLRCSPMKGHSHVYWYRQLPEEGLKFMVYLQKENIIDESGMPKERFSAEFPKEGPSILRIQQVVRGDSAAYFCASSPGTSGAWYFGPGTRLLVL.

As regards this clone: A read error may account for a junction end that differs from germline. V and J are TRBV7-3 and TRBJ2-7; D uncertain. The CDR3 has 15 amino acids. Germline CDR1 is SGHTA and CDR2 is FQGTGA. DNA for the CDR3: TGTGCCAGCAGCTTAACAGGCGGATACTCCGACGAGCAGTACTTC. It translates to CASSLTGGYSDEQYF.

The CDR3 here is CAWTVLQGANSPLHF. In nucleotides, the CDR3 is TGTGCCTGGACTGTCTTGCAGGGGGCGAATTCACCCCTCCACTTT. The chain employs TRBV30 and TRBJ1-6, with 8 bases matching TRBD1. With 4 bases clipped from V and 7 bases from J, the junction kept 9 bases outside the gene matches. The germline V gene has CDR1 GTSNPN and CDR2 SVGIG (reference sequence). The CDR3 extends over 15 amino acids.

The gene calls are TRBV27 and TRBJ2-3; 12 bases agree with TRBD2. This CDR3 is built from 19 residues. CDR1 is MNHEY and CDR2 is SMNVEV in the germline V gene (reference sequence). The trim removed 6 bases at V and 5 bases at J, leaving 18 bases unmatched. In nucleotides, the CDR3 is TGTGCCAGCAGCCCGGGTGGCGCCCCCCCGGGACTAGCGGGAGATACGCAGTATTTT. Amino acid sequence: CASSPGGAPPGLAGDTQYF.

The V call is TRBV7-2, the J call TRBJ2-5, with D perhaps TRBD2 (6 bases). V lost 6 bases, J lost 2 bases, and 10 bases lay in between. Germline CDR1 is SGHTA and CDR2 is FQGNSA. The CDR3 totals 13 residues. The CDR3 sequence is CASSWDFQETQYF. CDR3 DNA: TGTGCCAGCAGTTGGGACTTTCAAGAGACCCAGTACTTC. Drawing the rest from reference TRBV7-2 and TRBJ2-5, the complete variable domain is GAGVSQSPSNKVTEKGKDVELRCDPISGHTALYWYRQSLGQGLEFLIYFQGNSAPDKSGLPSDRFSAERTGGSVSTLTIQRTQQEDSAVYLCASSWDFQETQYFGPGTRLLVL.